This record covers a single TCR beta chain. Antigen: not known. TCRdb keeps only in-frame clones here, not all; method: immunoSEQ multiplex PCR. This table holds roughly 52,000 clones, about 88% found once. This sample is part of a study of cytomegalovirus exposure and HLA in healthy donors. Study results and limitations: Rarity held for most TCR sequences, but there were some public TCRs that occurred in many donors. Listed as cytomegalovirus-associated were 150 to 200 TCR beta chains.

Germline V CDR1 and CDR2: MNHEY, SVGAGI. There are 15 residues in the CDR3. The V end lost 3 bases, the J end lost 7 bases, and 18 bases lay between the germline ends. This chain uses TRBV6-5 with TRBJ2-5, with D possibly TRBD1 on 6 matching bases. The origin of this receptor is a woman under 40 in good health and CMV-seronegative. The sample comprised PBMCs. CDR3 nucleotides: TGTGCCAGCAGTTATTTTGGTGGGGGCGAGACGACCCAGTACTTC. Its translation: CASSYFGGGETTQYF.